This T cell receptor beta chain was sequenced in a study of blood T cell repertoires in COVID-19. Whole-study context: COVID-19 samples from acute and convalescent phases originated in the United States, Italy and Spain. T cells, B-cell-depleted T cells, or PBMCs supplied cDNA or gDNA.

In the authors' methods: Nucleated cell number was recorded as an estimate derived from reference gene primer amplification. TCRdb's table, derived via immunoSEQ multiplex PCR, lists solely in-frame clones and lacks some. V, J and clone size are those of that table, while D and trimming were read from the DNA. This table has a few hundred thousand clones, around 85% appearing once. This receptor was identified in a woman aged 30 to 39 who had recovered from COVID-19. The sample consisted of PBMCs or T cells enriched from blood (not recorded which).

The CDR3 sequence is CASSIDLLGEGNTEAFF. The CDR3 DNA sequence: TGTGCCAGTAGTATAGATCTTCTAGGGGAAGGGAACACTGAAGCTTTCTTT. The chain employs TRBV19 and TRBJ1-1; maybe TRBD1 (5 bases). The CDR3 totals 17 residues. Trimming removed 0 bases at V and 1 base at J, with 15 bases between. Germline V lookup: CDR1 LNHDA, CDR2 SQIVND (reference sequence). Full variable domain (rest looked up from reference TRBV19 and TRBJ1-1): DGGITQSPKYLFRKEGQNVTLSCEQNLNHDAMYWYRQDPGQGLRLIYYSQIVNDFQKGDIAEGYSVSREKKESFPLTVTSAQKNPTAFYLCASSIDLLGEGNTEAFFGQGTRLTVV.